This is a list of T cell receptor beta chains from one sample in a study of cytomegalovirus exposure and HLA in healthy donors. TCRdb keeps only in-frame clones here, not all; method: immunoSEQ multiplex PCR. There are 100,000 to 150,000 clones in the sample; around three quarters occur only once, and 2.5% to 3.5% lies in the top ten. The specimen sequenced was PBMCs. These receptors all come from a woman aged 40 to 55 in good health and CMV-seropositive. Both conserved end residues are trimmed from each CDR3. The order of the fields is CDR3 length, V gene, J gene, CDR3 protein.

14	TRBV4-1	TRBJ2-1	ASSQVTGLAYNEQF
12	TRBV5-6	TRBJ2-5	ASSQGQGGETQY
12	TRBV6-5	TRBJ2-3	ASYGGRGADTQY
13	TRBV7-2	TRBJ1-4	ASSSGGGAEEKLF
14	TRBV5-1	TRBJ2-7	ASSLAAGGGSGEQY
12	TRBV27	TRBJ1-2	ASSLDRAGYGYT
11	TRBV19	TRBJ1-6	ASTLNQGSPLH
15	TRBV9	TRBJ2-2	ASSVDISGRVAGELF
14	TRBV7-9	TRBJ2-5	ASSSRLAGLQETQY
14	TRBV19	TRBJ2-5	ASSSRTSGGSVAQY
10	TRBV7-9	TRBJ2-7	ASSSTGYEQY
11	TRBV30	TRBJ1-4	AWQGQGREKLF
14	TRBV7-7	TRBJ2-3	ASSRTSGGLTDTQY
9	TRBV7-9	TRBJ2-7	ASSPDSWQY
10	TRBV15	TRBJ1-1	ATSRASTEAF
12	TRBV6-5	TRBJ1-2	ASKEDGYNYGYT
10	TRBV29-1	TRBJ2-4	SVGGSGNIQY
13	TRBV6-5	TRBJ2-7	ASSYGAMKSYEQY
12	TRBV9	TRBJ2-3	ASSGSGRADTQY
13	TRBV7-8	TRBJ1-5	ASDPRTGAFQPQH
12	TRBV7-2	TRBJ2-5	ASSSRSGKETQY
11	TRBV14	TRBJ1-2	ASRSGTSYGYT
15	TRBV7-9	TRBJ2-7	ASSNNIKHRDSPEQY
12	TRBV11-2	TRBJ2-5	ASSFNRGTETQY
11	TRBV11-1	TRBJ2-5	ASKIAGAETQY
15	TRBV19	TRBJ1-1	ASSLGGTGLKGTEAF
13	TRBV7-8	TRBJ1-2	ASSLEGAQGYGYT
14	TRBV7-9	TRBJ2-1	ASSRLPRVSGNEQF
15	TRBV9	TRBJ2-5	ASSSGLAGGLQETQY
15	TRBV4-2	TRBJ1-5	ASSQVGGTGINQPQH
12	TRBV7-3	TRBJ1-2	ASSPQGGEYGYT
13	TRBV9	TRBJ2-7	ASSVSPTGGREQY
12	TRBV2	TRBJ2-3	ASTSGLAGDTQY
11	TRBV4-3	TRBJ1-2	ASSLRGAVGYT
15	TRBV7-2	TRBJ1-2	ASSLAGTGGWGNGYT
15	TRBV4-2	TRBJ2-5	ASSQTGAPRVGETQY
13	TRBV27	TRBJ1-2	ASSKPGQGLNGYT
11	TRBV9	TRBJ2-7	ASSVAVLDEQY
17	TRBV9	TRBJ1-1	ASSVGLGQVGGGNTEAF
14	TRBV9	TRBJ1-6	ASSVGGGVNNSPLH
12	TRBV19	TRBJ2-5	ASSRNGYQETQY
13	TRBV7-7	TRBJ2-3	ASSLGLAGADTQY
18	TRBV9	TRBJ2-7	ASSVERGTSGILILYEQY
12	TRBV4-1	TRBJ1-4	ASSPRQGDEKLF
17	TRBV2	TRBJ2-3	ASRSLGLAGGRGTDTQY
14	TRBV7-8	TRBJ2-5	ASSPGLAGGPKTQY
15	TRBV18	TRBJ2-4	ASSPRQGQLAKNIQY
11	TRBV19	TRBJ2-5	ASSDSPGETQY
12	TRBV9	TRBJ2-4	ASSVEEGSDIQY
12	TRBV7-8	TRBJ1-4	ASSPQGAGEKLF
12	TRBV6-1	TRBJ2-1	ASNRARSYNEQF
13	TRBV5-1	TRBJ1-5	ASSPLGGLNQPQH
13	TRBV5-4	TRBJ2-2	ASRGQGANTGELF
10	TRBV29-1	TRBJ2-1	SARSGGYEQF
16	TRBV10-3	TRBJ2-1	AISESFLRAGTYNEQF
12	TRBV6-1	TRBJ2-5	ASRSGGAQETQY
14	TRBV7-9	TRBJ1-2	ASSLEALSGQGGYT
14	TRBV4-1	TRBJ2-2	ASSPTDRGGTGELF
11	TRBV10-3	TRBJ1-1	AISSKMNTEAF
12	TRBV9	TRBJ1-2	ASSSPLAGYGYT